Listed here are 27 T cell receptor beta chains from one sample, sequenced in a study of T cells in Graves' hyperthyroidism and ophthalmopathy. The CDR3 regions of TCR beta were amplified from RNA transcripts. During a first-round RT-PCR of the TCR CDR3, the HTBI primer set was used. A single record per CDR3 protein comes from TCRdb applying MiXCR to the multiplex PCR reads. The top ten hold around a third of the sample, which has around 430,000 distinct CDR3 sequences, approximately 15% seen once. Sequenced sample: blood. These TCRs come from a woman aged 25 to 39 with Graves' hyperthyroidism.

The chain joins TRBV24-1 to TRBJ2-1; 9 bases are a match to TRBD2. CDR3 length: 16 residues. V shed 6 bases, J shed 9 bases, and the junction held 14 bases outside the gene matches. Germline CDR1 reads KGHDR; CDR2 reads SFDVKD. CDR3 DNA sequence: TGTGCCACCAGTTATGAAAGCGGGGGGCGGGGTAGTGAGCAGTTCTTC. Its protein is CATSYESGGRGSEQFF.

This clonotype has ten or more counts. This rearrangement joins TRBV7-3 to TRBJ2-2; TRBD2 aligns across 10 bases. The germline V gene encodes CDR1 SGHTA and CDR2 FQGTGA. The CDR3 is 17 amino acids. The junction had 6 bases not matched to a gene; V was cut back by 0 bases and J by 5 bases. The CDR3 reads CASSLTASGRYTGELFF. The CDR3 DNA sequence: TGTGCCAGCAGCTTAACGGCTAGCGGGAGATATACCGGGGAGCTGTTTTTT.

This clonotype was seen a single time. The chain is built from TRBV28 and TRBJ1-2; D is ambiguous. V lost 5 bases, J lost 5 bases, and 15 bases lay in between. CDR3 length: 14 residues. Germline lookup yields CDR1 MDHEN and CDR2 SYDVKM. The CDR3 bases are TGTGCCAGCAGTGATGGCAGAAGAGTTTATGGCTACACCTTC. Translating gives CASSDGRRVYGYTF.

This clonotype has a count of ten or more. The rearrangement uses TRBV12-3 or TRBV12-4 and TRBJ2-5, with 9 bases fitting TRBD2. The V and J ends lost 6 bases and 4 bases, in that order; junction bases with no gene match: 3. The length of the CDR3 is 13 residues. The CDR3 is CASSKGLAETQYF. The CDR3 DNA reads as TGTGCCAGCAGCAAGGGACTAGCAGAGACCCAGTACTTC.

This clonotype was recorded many times. This sequence joins TRBV11-2 and TRBJ1-2, with TRBD1 matching 7 bases. Germline CDR1 reads SGHAT; CDR2 reads FQNNGV. V was pared by 1 base and J by 8 bases, with 4 bases of the junction left unmatched. This CDR3 comprises 13 residues. The CDR3 loop reads CASSLGQGGGYTF. CDR3 sequence (DNA): TGTGCCAGCAGCTTAGGCCAGGGGGGAGGCTACACCTTC.

This clonotype was observed a few times. V usage is TRBV2 and J usage is TRBJ1-1; D perhaps matches TRBD1 (5 bases). The CDR3 contains 14 residues. CDR1 SNHLY and CDR2 FYNNEI come from the germline V gene. Trimming stripped 10 bases from V and 0 bases from J, with 15 bases between. The CDR3 sequence is CATQEGLMNTEAFF. The CDR3 DNA reads TGTGCCACGCAAGAGGGACTGATGAACACTGAAGCTTTCTTT. Combining the CDR3 with reference TRBV2 and TRBJ1-1 gives the whole variable domain EPEVTQTPSHQVTQMGQEVILRCVPISNHLYFYWYRQILGQKVEFLVSFYNNEISEKSEIFDDQFSVERPDGSNFTLKIRSTKLEDSAMYFCATQEGLMNTEAFFGQGTRLTVV.

This clonotype was found many times. The V call is TRBV12-3 or TRBV12-4, the J call TRBJ2-7; the D call may be TRBD1 or TRBD2 (5 bases each). Trimming pared 5 bases from V and 9 bases from J, leaving 20 bases between. The CDR3 sequence is 14 residues long. Written as DNA, the CDR3 is TGTGCCAGCAGTGCAGCCGGGACGTTCAATGGGCAGTACTTC. Amino acid sequence: CASSAAGTFNGQYF.

The rearrangement joins TRBV6-2 or TRBV6-3 to TRBJ2-1; D is possibly TRBD1 (5 bases). The CDR3 length is 13 residues. V lost 7 bases, J lost 3 bases, and 10 bases lay in between. The V gene's germline CDR1 is MNHEY and CDR2 SVGEGT. The CDR3 DNA sequence: TGTGCCAGCATCAGGGCCAACTACAATGAGCAGTTCTTC. Amino acid sequence: CASIRANYNEQFF.

In this sample, this clonotype turned up a few times. This chain's CDR3 is CASSYSTTGRINEQFF. The CDR3 bases are TGTGCCAGCAGTTACTCGACGACAGGCAGGATAAATGAGCAGTTCTTC. The rearrangement links TRBV6-6 to TRBJ2-1, with TRBD1 as a possible D gene (6 bases). This CDR3 has 16 amino acids. From germline, CDR1 is MNHNY and CDR2 SVGAGI (reference sequence). V was cut by 0 bases and J by 7 bases, with 16 bases left in between.

Only a few counts were recorded for this clonotype. J is TRBJ2-7 and V is TRBV7-9; 9 bases align to TRBD2. Germline-derived CDR1 and CDR2 are SEHNR and FQNEAQ (reference sequence). With 1 base clipped from V and 6 bases from J, the junction kept 4 bases outside the gene matches. CDR3 length equals 14 residues. The DNA for the CDR3 is TGTGCCAGCAGCTTAGGCGGGAGGGCCTTCGAGCAGTACTTC. This codes for CASSLGGRAFEQYF.

This clonotype occurred many times. This chain joins TRBV6-4 and TRBJ2-1; no reliable D call. CDR3 length: 15 amino acids. Germline V lookup: CDR1 MRHNA, CDR2 SNTAGT. Trimming removed 2 bases from V and 4 bases from J, with 12 bases in between. In DNA, the CDR3 is TGTGCCAGCAGTGACGAGGATGCGCCTTACAATGAGCAGTTCTTC. This encodes CASSDEDAPYNEQFF.

Regarding this clonotype: A much bigger clone sits one base away, suggesting this may be a read error. The V gene is TRBV6-1, the J gene TRBJ2-7; weak D call: TRBD2 (5 bases). Germline CDR1 MNHNS, CDR2 SASEGT. V dropped 6 bases and J dropped 2 bases, with 11 bases sitting between them. This CDR3 comprises 13 residues. The CDR3 nucleotides are TGTGCCAGCAGGTCAAGGGAGCCCTACGAGCAGTACTTC. Translated: CASRSREPYEQYF.

This clonotype was observed at least ten times. The chain recombines TRBV4-1 with TRBJ2-5; possibly TRBD2 for D (5 bases). The ends were cut back, 0 bases at V and 5 bases at J, with 13 bases in the middle. This CDR3 region has 15 residues. Germline assignment: CDR1 MGHRA and CDR2 YSYEKL. The CDR3 protein is CASSQDLTEAETQYF. The DNA of the CDR3 is TGCGCCAGCAGCCAAGATTTGACGGAGGCGGAGACCCAGTACTTC.

The table lists this clonotype with a few counts. The V and J genes are TRBV25-1 and TRBJ2-5; D remains unclear. The CDR3 sequence is 17 residues long. The germline V gene has CDR1 MGHDK and CDR2 SYGVNS. V was cut by 6 bases and J by 4 bases, with 24 bases left in between. CDR3 bases: TGTGCCAGCAGCCATATCCGAATGGACGCCGACCGAGAGACCCAGTACTTC. This translates into CASSHIRMDADRETQYF.

Comment on this clonotype: This could be a read error, since a much larger clone is one nucleotide away. The V gene is TRBV12-3 or TRBV12-4, the J gene TRBJ2-7, with 12 bases that match TRBD2. The V segment lost 9 bases and the J segment 3 bases; nucleotides outside the gene matches: 9. The CDR3 is 15 amino acids. The CDR3 loop is CASATGTSGLYEQYF. CDR3 coding DNA: TGTGCCAGTGCGACCGGGACTAGCGGGCTCTACGAGCAGTACTTC.

The chain recombines TRBV28 with TRBJ2-7, with D unresolved. The CDR3 loop spans 16 amino acids. Trimming shortened V by 6 bases and J by 5 bases, and 23 bases separated the two germline ends. The germline V gene has CDR1 MDHEN and CDR2 SYDVKM. This chain's CDR3 is CASSSTLLVRYDEQYF. The CDR3 coding sequence is TGTGCCAGCAGCTCAACCCTGCTAGTACGCTACGACGAGCAGTACTTC. Full variable domain (outside the CDR3, taken from reference TRBV28 and TRBJ2-7): DVKVTQSSRYLVKRTGEKVFLECVQDMDHENMFWYRQDPGLGLRLIYFSYDVKMKEKGDIPEGYSVSREKKERFSLILESASTNQTSMYLCASSSTLLVRYDEQYFGPGTRLTVT.

The J gene is TRBJ2-1, the V gene TRBV7-9, with unresolved D. Germline lookup yields CDR1 SEHNR and CDR2 FQNEAQ (reference sequence). The CDR3 has 12 residues. Trimming pared 10 bases from V and 4 bases from J, leaving 11 bases between. CDR3 nucleotides: TGTGCCACCAAAAGTCGGTACAATGAGCAGTTCTTC. It encodes CATKSRYNEQFF.

This clonotype was counted many times. The rearrangement uses TRBV30 and TRBJ2-1; 9 nucleotides align to TRBD1. The CDR3 sequence is 14 residues long. Germline V lookup: CDR1 GTSNPN, CDR2 SVGIG (reference sequence). Trimming removed 0 bases from V and 8 bases from J; junction bases left unmatched: 5. CDR3 region: CAWSVQGAVHEQFF. In DNA form, the CDR3 reads TGTGCCTGGAGTGTACAGGGGGCGGTTCATGAGCAGTTCTTC.

This clonotype was picked up many times. The chain has TRBV10-2 and TRBJ1-2; no firm D call. Looked up from germline, CDR1 is WSHSY and CDR2 is SAAADI. The CDR3 is 15 amino acids. V was shortened by 6 bases and J by 0 bases, with 14 bases between the two germline ends. CDR3 sequence: CASRTADGSNYGYTF. CDR3 bases: TGCGCCAGCAGGACCGCGGACGGATCTAACTATGGCTACACCTTC.

At least ten counts were recorded for this clonotype. J is TRBJ2-5 and V is TRBV6-1; D may be TRBD1 (6 bases). This CDR3 is 15 amino acids long. CDR1 is MNHNS, CDR2 SASEGT, per germline. Trimming left V 4 bases short and J 0 bases short, with 12 bases between. The CDR3 reads CASSVHRANQETQYF. Written as DNA, the CDR3 is TGTGCCAGCAGTGTCCACAGGGCTAACCAAGAGACCCAGTACTTC.

The chain has TRBV5-5 and TRBJ1-5, with 7 bases identical to TRBD1. Per the germline V gene, CDR1 is SGHKS and CDR2 is YYEKEE (reference sequence). CDR3 length: 14 residues. The trim removed 0 bases at V and 6 bases at J, leaving 3 bases unmatched. The CDR3 here is CASSLDRGSQPQHF. The CDR3 DNA is TGTGCCAGCAGCTTGGACAGGGGAAGTCAGCCCCAGCATTTT. Using reference TRBV5-5 and TRBJ1-5 for the parts outside the CDR3, the full variable domain is DAGVTQSPTHLIKTRGQQVTLRCSPISGHKSVSWYQQVLGQGPQFIFQYYEKEERGRGNFPDRFSARQFPNYSSELNVNALLLGDSALYLCASSLDRGSQPQHFGDGTRLSIL.

The CDR3 loop is CASSGENTIYF. CDR3 sequence (DNA): TGTGCCAGCAGTGGTGAAAACACCATATATTTT. The chain couples TRBV6-1 to TRBJ1-3; D is uncertain. The CDR3 sequence is 11 residues long. V was clipped by 4 bases and J by 6 bases, with 4 bases between them. Germline V gene sequence: CDR1 MNHNS, CDR2 SASEGT.

A few counts support this clonotype. The chain joins TRBV30 to TRBJ2-6, with 9 positions matching TRBD1. CDR1 is GTSNPN, CDR2 SVGIG, per germline (reference sequence). J lost 2 bases, V lost 7 bases, and 15 bases had no gene match. This CDR3 spans 18 amino acids. The CDR3 DNA follows: TGTGCCTCCTCAGGGACAGGGATAGCGTCGACTGGGGCCAACGTCCTGACTTTC. Translated: CASSGTGIASTGANVLTF.

V is TRBV7-9 and J is TRBJ2-7, with 14 bases lining up with TRBD2. The CDR3 loop spans 17 amino acids. V trimming: 4 bases; J trimming: 5 bases; junction bases outside the gene matches: 10. Germline CDR1 SEHNR, CDR2 FQNEAQ (reference sequence). The CDR3: CASSSRTPGLAGDEQYF. CDR3 coding DNA: TGTGCCAGCAGCTCGCGGACGCCGGGACTAGCGGGAGACGAGCAGTACTTC.

This clonotype has a count of ten or more. The chain is built from TRBV18 and TRBJ1-1; D might be TRBD1 (5 bases). CDR1 KGHSH and CDR2 LQKENI come from the germline V gene. The V end lost 5 bases, the J end lost 7 bases, and 14 bases lay between the germline ends. The CDR3 loop spans 13 amino acids. The CDR3 reads CASSSGLRGEAFF. The CDR3 nucleotides read TGTGCCAGCTCATCCGGACTAAGGGGTGAAGCTTTCTTT.

This clonotype was counted at least ten times. In nucleotides, the CDR3 is TGCGCCAGCAGCGTGGGGGGCGAAGCTTTCTTT. This translates into CASSVGGEAFF. This rearrangement joins TRBV5-1 to TRBJ1-1; D might be TRBD1 (6 bases). In germline, CDR1 is SGHRS, CDR2 YFSETQ. With 4 bases removed from V and 8 bases from J, the gap between germline ends came to 9 bases. CDR3 size: 11 residues.

The rearrangement joins TRBV20-1 to TRBJ2-7; no clear D gene. CDR3 length: 11 residues. Trimming cost V 2 bases and J 4 bases, with 6 bases left between them. Germline values: CDR1 DFQATT, CDR2 SNEGSKA (reference sequence). The CDR3 is CSARILYEQYF. In DNA, the CDR3 is TGCAGTGCTAGAATCCTATACGAGCAGTACTTC.